The clone carrying this T cell receptor (beta chain) has more than one count but fewer than ten. Sequenced by immunoSEQ multiplex PCR; TCRdb stores in-frame clones only, minus some. The sample has approximately 30,000 clones, roughly 80% seen once; the top ten hold roughly 22%. CDR1 MDHEN and CDR2 SYDVKM come from the germline V gene. This CDR3 region has 14 residues. V shed 5 bases and J shed 0 bases, with 11 bases lying between them. The data stem from a study of OX40 agonist ivuxolimab in advanced cancers. Study-level information: Partial responses were seen in three patients, one with hepatocellular carcinoma and two with cutaneous melanoma.

This specimen was CD4+ or CD8+ T cells sorted from blood, taken in a trial of the OX40 agonist ivuxolimab. The clonotype was recovered from an adult with an advanced solid tumor such as melanoma, head and neck, liver or kidney cancer. The V and J genes are TRBV28 and TRBJ2-7; D tentatively reads TRBD1 or TRBD2 (5 bases each). The CDR3 DNA reads as TGTGCCAGCAGTCCGGTCGGGACCTCCTACGAGCAGTACTTC. This gives the protein CASSPVGTSYEQYF.